This TCR beta chain was retrieved from a study of blood T cell repertoires in COVID-19. As originally analysed: The authors estimated nucleated cell counts from reference gene primer amplification. Measured with immunoSEQ multiplex PCR; TCRdb has only the in-frame clones, and not every one. V, J and clone size were drawn from that table, and D and trimming were deduced from the DNA. The sample lists tens of thousands of clones; roughly 82% were seen once. The CDR3 is 14 amino acids. Germline CDR1 and CDR2: MNHEY and SVGAGI. The V gene lost 3 bases and the J gene lost 7 bases, with 13 bases spanning the gap.

The chain is built from TRBV6-5 and TRBJ1-5; D gene ambiguous. The sequencing input was peripheral blood. The receptor's source is a human donor in a cohort sampled during active COVID-19. The CDR3 DNA sequence: TGTGCCAGCAGTTATTCGGGTGACGGGCAGCCCCAGCATTTT. This gives the protein CASSYSGDGQPQHF.